These 7 T cell receptor beta chains were sequenced from one sample in a study of blood T cell repertoires in COVID-19. Assay used: immunoSEQ multiplex PCR; TCRdb lists only in-frame clones, some missing. The sample lists about 44,000 clones, around 80% occurring once. Source material: peripheral blood. Every receptor here comes from a human donor in a cohort sampled during active COVID-19.

The rearrangement joins TRBV2 to TRBJ2-7; no definite D call. This CDR3 is 11 amino acids long. V lost 5 bases to trimming and J lost 3 bases, with 5 bases between them. Germline V gives CDR1 SNHLY, CDR2 FYNNEI. CDR3: CASSPYYEQYF. CDR3 DNA sequence: TGTGCCAGCAGTCCTTACTACGAGCAGTACTTC. Full variable domain (remainder filled in from reference TRBV2 and TRBJ2-7): EPEVTQTPSHQVTQMGQEVILRCVPISNHLYFYWYRQILGQKVEFLVSFYNNEISEKSEIFDDQFSVERPDGSNFTLKIRSTKLEDSAMYFCASSPYYEQYFGPGTRLTVT.

There are a few counts of this clone. This rearrangement joins TRBV20-1 to TRBJ2-3; TRBD2 matches at 10 bases. CDR1 is DFQATT, CDR2 SNEGSKA, per germline (reference sequence). V was pared by 3 bases and J by 7 bases, with 10 bases of the junction left unmatched. The CDR3 runs 15 residues. CDR3 in DNA: TGCAGTGCTAGTAGTTCGAGCGGGGGGGCGTATACGCAGTATTTT. Its translation is CSASSSSGGAYTQYF.

This sequence joins TRBV6-5 and TRBJ1-6; tentative D call: TRBD1 (5 bases). The CDR3 totals 16 residues. Trimming left V 2 bases short and J 5 bases short, with 13 bases between. The germline CDR1 and CDR2 sequences are MNHEY and SVGAGI. CDR3 protein: CASSYATGLNNSPLHF. The CDR3 nucleotides read TGTGCCAGCAGTTACGCAACGGGACTTAATAATTCACCCCTCCACTTT.

This clone has just one count. The chain has TRBV11-3 and TRBJ2-5; D remains ambiguous. V lost 4 bases, J lost 4 bases, and 13 bases lay in between. Germline lookup yields CDR1 SGHNT and CDR2 YENEEA. The CDR3 totals 14 residues. CDR3 nucleotide sequence: TGTGCCAGCAGCTCCACCTCTAAACGAGAGACCCAGTACTTC. Amino acids: CASSSTSKRETQYF.

This clone was seen only once. CDR3 sequence (DNA): TGTGCCTGGAGTTCCACACTAGGAGGTACAGATACGCAGTATTTT. Its protein product is CAWSSTLGGTDTQYF. The rearrangement uses TRBV30 and TRBJ2-3, with D tentatively TRBD2 (5 bases). Germline lookup yields CDR1 GTSNPN and CDR2 SVGIG (reference sequence). This CDR3 comprises 15 residues. The V end lost 2 bases, the J end lost 3 bases, and 15 bases lay between the germline ends.

The CDR3 loop is CASSPGHQIPNSPLHF. The CDR3 DNA reads as TGTGCCAGCAGCCCGGGACACCAGATACCTAATTCACCCCTCCACTTT. This rearrangement joins TRBV4-2 to TRBJ1-6; perhaps TRBD1 as D (6 bases). The V end was cut by 4 bases, the J end by 6 bases, with 16 bases between. Germline CDR1 LGHNA, CDR2 YNFKEQ. The CDR3 spans 16 residues.

V usage is TRBV4-1 and J usage is TRBJ1-3, with D perhaps TRBD1 (6 bases). Trimming removed 0 bases from V and 2 bases from J, with 8 bases in between. Germline V lookup: CDR1 MGHRA, CDR2 YSYEKL. The CDR3 sequence is 15 residues long. CDR3 sequence reads: CASSQDAGAGNTIYF. The CDR3 DNA reads as TGCGCCAGCAGCCAAGACGCAGGGGCTGGAAACACCATATATTTT.